This T cell receptor beta chain comes out of a study of OX40 agonist ivuxolimab in advanced cancers. Overall study context: Dosing consisted of intravenous ivuxolimab at 0.01 to 10 mg/kg every 2 weeks.

Some clones are missing from TCRdb's copy, which holds only in-frame ones; the method was immunoSEQ multiplex PCR. There are approximately 60,000 clones in the sample; around four fifths occur only once, and less than 2.5% lies in the top ten. The CDR3 spans 14 residues. V was trimmed by 1 base and J by 6 bases, leaving 10 bases between them. Germline CDR1 reads MGHRA; CDR2 reads YSYEKL. The sequence was collected from an adult with an advanced solid tumor such as melanoma, head and neck, liver or kidney cancer. The sample consisted of CD4+ or CD8+ T cells sorted from blood, taken in a trial of the OX40 agonist ivuxolimab. The chain links TRBV4-1 to TRBJ1-5; no clear D. The CDR3 DNA sequence: TGCGCCAGCAGCCAAGTTGGGGTGGGTCAGCCCCAGCATTTT. Its protein is CASSQVGVGQPQHF.